This TCR beta chain was identified during a study of blood T cell repertoires in COVID-19. Overall study: Sites across the United States, Italy and Spain contributed samples from acute and convalescent COVID-19.

Per the study methods: Nucleated cell counts were estimated from reference gene primer amplification. Here immunoSEQ multiplex PCR was the method, and the copy in TCRdb shows in-frame clones only, minus some. V, J and clone size derive from that table, while D and trimming were established from the DNA sequence. Of 180,000 or so clones listed, approximately 85% were seen once; the top ten hold around 7.5%. This clone was observed a handful of times. J lost 5 bases, V lost 0 bases, and 1 base had no gene match. CDR3 length equals 16 residues. CDR1 and CDR2 (germline): SGDLS, YYNGEE. What was sequenced was peripheral blood. The chain has TRBV9 and TRBJ2-3, with TRBD2 matching 15 bases. This receptor was obtained from an older woman with acute or convalescent COVID-19. Here the CDR3 reads CASSVGTSGGGDTQYF. In nucleotides, the CDR3 is TGTGCCAGCAGCGTAGGGACTAGCGGGGGGGGAGATACGCAGTATTTT.